The 10 T cell receptor beta chains below all came from one sample that was sequenced in a study of blood T cell repertoires in COVID-19. The method was immunoSEQ multiplex PCR; TCRdb's version includes in-frame clones alone and lacks a portion of them. This sample has fewer than 80,000 clones, with around 80% found just once. Source material: peripheral blood. All receptors come from a man in his fifties or sixties with COVID-19, enrolled during active disease.

The chain joins TRBV6-5 to TRBJ1-5, with D unclear. The CDR3 has 14 residues. V lost 6 bases, J lost 3 bases, and 12 bases lay in between. The germline CDR1 and CDR2 sequences are MNHEY and SVGAGI. CDR3 in amino acids: CASRSRGFNQPQHF. The CDR3 DNA sequence: TGTGCCAGCAGGTCGCGGGGATTCAATCAGCCCCAGCATTTT.

About this clone itself: Compared with germline, one end of the junction differs, possibly owing to a read error. This chain connects TRBV5-1 to TRBJ2-7, with D possibly being TRBD1 or TRBD2 (7 bases each). The CDR3 runs to 15 residues. CDR1 is SGHRS and CDR2 is YFSETQ in the germline V gene. The DNA of the CDR3 is TGCGCCCGCAGGGGGGGGCAAGCGGGACCCTACGAGCAGTACTTC. Amino acids: CARRGGQAGPYEQYF.

The V and J genes are TRBV6-5 and TRBJ1-2; 7 positions agree with TRBD1. This CDR3 is built from 15 residues. V lost 7 bases and J lost 6; bases outside the gene matches: 14. From germline, CDR1 is MNHEY and CDR2 SVGAGI. CDR3 loop: CASTYAGGSLNGYTF. Written as DNA, the CDR3 is TGTGCCAGCACCTATGCAGGGGGATCGTTGAATGGCTACACCTTC.

The chain recombines TRBV28 with TRBJ2-7, with TRBD1 identical over 7 bases. The trim removed 5 bases at V and 4 bases at J, leaving 5 bases unmatched. CDR3 length equals 13 residues. Germline assignment: CDR1 MDHEN and CDR2 SYDVKM. The CDR3: CASSQGRGYEQYF. CDR3 in DNA: TGTGCCAGCAGTCAGGGCAGGGGGTACGAGCAGTACTTC.

The chain combines TRBV4-1 with TRBJ2-1, with D hard to call. Germline CDR1 MGHRA, CDR2 YSYEKL. Trimming removed 0 bases at V and 14 bases at J, with 11 bases between. This CDR3 has 12 residues. The CDR3 DNA reads as TGCGCCAGCAGCCAAGATTCTAATGATAAGTTCTTC. Protein: CASSQDSNDKFF.

The chain links TRBV19 to TRBJ1-1; maybe TRBD1 (5 bases). This CDR3 comprises 12 residues. V was shortened by 5 bases and J by 7 bases, with 11 bases between the two germline ends. From germline, CDR1 is LNHDA and CDR2 SQIVND (reference sequence). CDR3 residues: CASSHSTDEAFF. The CDR3 DNA reads as TGTGCCAGTAGTCACTCGACAGATGAAGCTTTCTTT.

The chain carries TRBV7-9 and TRBJ2-7; 7 bases agree with TRBD1. The CDR3 contains 18 residues. The germline V gene encodes CDR1 SEHNR and CDR2 FQNEAQ (reference sequence). Trimming at V came to 5 bases and at J to 3 bases, leaving 19 bases not matched to a gene. DNA for the CDR3: TGTGCCAGCAGCGCAGGGGGTTATAGCGCCGTTTCAAGCTACGAGCAGTACTTC. It translates to CASSAGGYSAVSSYEQYF. Full variable domain (outside the CDR3, taken from reference TRBV7-9 and TRBJ2-7): DTGVSQNPRHKITKRGQNVTFRCDPISEHNRLYWYRQTLGQGPEFLTYFQNEAQLEKSRLLSDRFSAERPKGSFSTLEIQRTEQGDSAMYLCASSAGGYSAVSSYEQYFGPGTRLTVT.

This chain uses TRBV10-3 with TRBJ1-1, with 8 bases lining up with TRBD1. V lost 6 bases to trimming and J lost 4 bases; unmatched junction nucleotides: 7. Germline V gene data show CDR1 as ENHRY and CDR2 as SYGVKD. The CDR3 runs 14 residues. CDR3 amino acids: CAIRADRGSTEAFF. Written as DNA, the CDR3 is TGTGCCATCAGAGCCGACAGGGGTAGCACTGAAGCTTTCTTT.

The rearrangement uses TRBV18 and TRBJ1-2; possibly TRBD1 for D (5 bases). V gave up 1 base and J gave up 2 bases, with 8 bases separating them. The CDR3 covers 14 residues. The germline V gene encodes CDR1 KGHSH and CDR2 LQKENI. CDR3 loop: CASSPRQQNYGYTF. CDR3 coding DNA: TGTGCCAGCTCACCACGACAGCAGAACTATGGCTACACCTTC.

The chain's CDR3 is CASSKYDLGGRTDTQYF. The DNA of the CDR3 is TGTGCCAGCAGCAAATACGATTTGGGGGGACGCACAGATACGCAGTATTTT. The chain uses TRBV21-1 and TRBJ2-3; TRBD2, the table's D call, lacks a check against the DNA. TRBV21-1 is listed as a pseudogene. The CDR3 loop spans 17 amino acids.